These T cell receptor beta chains were read from a single sample in a study of cytomegalovirus exposure and HLA in healthy donors. The table came from immunoSEQ multiplex PCR; TCRdb's copy has only in-frame clones and leaves some out. The table lists 150,000 to 190,000 clones, around 84% of them singletons. The sequenced sample consisted of PBMCs. The receptors were sampled from a woman under 30 in good health and CMV-seronegative. CDR3s include the opening cysteine and the closing phenylalanine or tryptophan. D genes are given only for firm matches. Part of the rows lack a size; the others show once, few, many or a class for expanded clones.

>TRBJ1-2|NA|16|TRBD1|TRBV5-1
TGCGCCAGCAGCCGGAGCGCCCAGACAGGGCGCTATGGCTACACCTTC
CASSRSAQTGRYGYTF
>TRBJ1-2|NA|14|TRBD1|TRBV6-6
TGTGCCAGCAGTTACTCGTTACAGGGGAATGGCTACACCTTC
CASSYSLQGNGYTF
>TRBJ1-2|NA|15|NA|TRBV18
TGTGCCAGCTCACCAAGGGGGACTACTAACTATGGCTACACCTTC
CASSPRGTTNYGYTF
>TRBJ2-3|NA|15|NA|TRBV4-2
TGTGCCAGCAGCCAAGATCAGGCGCTCACAGATACGCAGTATTTT
CASSQDQALTDTQYF
>TRBJ1-3|NA|15|NA|TRBV6-5
TGTGCCAGCAGTTACTGGGGCAGCTCTGGAAACACCATATATTTT
CASSYWGSSGNTIYF
>TRBJ2-2|few|14|TRBD1|TRBV6-4
TGTGCCAGCAGTGACACAGGGGACACCGGGGAGCTGTTTTTT
CASSDTGDTGELFF
>TRBJ2-5|NA|17|NA|TRBV7-9
TGTGCCAGCAGCTTAGGCGATAACAGGGAGTTCCCAGAGACCCAGTACTTC
CASSLGDNREFPETQYF
>TRBJ2-1|NA|16|NA|TRBV5-6
TGTGCCAGCAGCCCACCGGGAGTCGGGGTCTACAATGAGCAGTTCTTC
CASSPPGVGVYNEQFF
>TRBJ2-7|NA|16|TRBD1|TRBV6-5
TGTGCCAGCAGTTACTCTACCGGGACAGGGGACAACGAGCAGTACTTC
CASSYSTGTGDNEQYF
>TRBJ2-7|NA|14|TRBD1|TRBV28
TGTGCCAGCAGAAGGACAGGGGACACCTACGAGCAGTACTTC
CASRRTGDTYEQYF
>TRBJ2-7|NA|16|NA|TRBV4-3
TGCGCCAGCAGCCAAGAGACTTATGGAGCGGTCTACGAGCAGTACTTC
CASSQETYGAVYEQYF
>TRBJ2-2|NA|16|NA|TRBV5-1
TGCGCCAGCAGCTTGGTATCTACCAGCGACACCGGGGAGCTGTTTTTT
CASSLVSTSDTGELFF
>TRBJ2-7|NA|16|TRBD1|TRBV9
TGTGCCAGCAGCGTAGGGGGACAGGGAGGCCGATTCGAGCAGTACTTC
CASSVGGQGGRFEQYF
>TRBJ2-7|NA|14|TRBD1|TRBV6-5
TGTGCCAGCAGCCCCGGGACAGGGGGCCACGAGCAGTACTTC
CASSPGTGGHEQYF
>TRBJ1-5|NA|15|NA|TRBV5-1
TGCGCCAGCAGCTTGGACTTTACAGGGCTTCAGCCCCAGCATTTT
CASSLDFTGLQPQHF
>TRBJ2-1|NA|14|TRBD2|TRBV28
TGTGCCAGCACCGGCGGGGGGGTATACAATGAGCAGTTCTTC
CASTGGGVYNEQFF
>TRBJ2-1|once|15|TRBD1|TRBV15
TGTGCCACAGCCAAAAGGGGACAGGCCGACAATGAGCAGTTCTTC
CATAKRGQADNEQFF
>TRBJ2-7|NA|15|NA|TRBV21-1
TGTGCCAGCAGCGGATATCTCGACAGGAGTTACGAGCAGTACTTC
CASSGYLDRSYEQYF
>TRBJ1-2|NA|15|TRBD1|TRBV18
TGTGCCAGCTCACCAGGGACAGGGGGCGACTATGGCTACACCTTC
CASSPGTGGDYGYTF
>TRBJ1-3|NA|15|NA|TRBV7-2
TGTGCCAGCAGCCTCGGGACTGGTGCGGGGAACACCATATATTTT
CASSLGTGAGNTIYF
>TRBJ1-1|NA|17|TRBD1|TRBV5-1
TGCGCCAGCAGCCCCCGGGGACAGGGGGCGATAAGCACTGAAGCTTTCTTT
CASSPRGQGAISTEAFF
>TRBJ2-7|NA|17|TRBD2|TRBV28
TGTGCCAGCAGTTTGCGACTAGCGGGAGGTACGAACGACGAGCAGTACTTC
CASSLRLAGGTNDEQYF
>TRBJ1-5|NA|14|TRBD1|TRBV28
TGTGCCAGCAGTCTCAGGGGGCGAGGAGAGCCCCAGCATTTT
CASSLRGRGEPQHF
>TRBJ2-7|NA|15|NA|TRBV27
TGTGCCAGCAGTCCCCCCCAAGGGGGTTTTAACGAGCAGTACTTC
CASSPPQGGFNEQYF
>TRBJ1-5|few|15|TRBD1|TRBV5-1
TGCGCCAGCAGCTTGGGGACAGGTTTCAATCAGCCCCAGCATTTT
CASSLGTGFNQPQHF
>TRBJ2-2|few|16|NA|TRBV19
TGTGCCAGTAGCCTCTCGGGTCCGGTTGACACCGGGGAGCTGTTTTTT
CASSLSGPVDTGELFF
>TRBJ2-2|NA|16|TRBD2|TRBV7-9
TGTGCCAGCAGCTTCCTTTGGCGGGAGGGCACCGGGGAGCTGTTTTTT
CASSFLWREGTGELFF
>TRBJ2-7|once|14|TRBD2|TRBV30
TGTGCCTGGAGTGTAAGCCTAGCGGCGTACGAGCAGTACTTC
CAWSVSLAAYEQYF
>TRBJ2-1|NA|13|NA|TRBV18
TGTGCCAGCTCACAACGGGACACGGCCGAAGAGTTCTTC
CASSQRDTAEEFF
>TRBJ1-2|NA|15|NA|TRBV5-5
TGTGCCAGCAGCCCCGAGCCGAGAGGGATGGGGGGCTACACCTTC
CASSPEPRGMGGYTF
>TRBJ2-1|NA|15|TRBD2|TRBV6-4
TGTGCCAGCAGTGACTCGACTAGCGGGTACAATGAGCAGTTCTTC
CASSDSTSGYNEQFF
>TRBJ2-7|NA|14|TRBD2|TRBV6-5
TGTGCCAGTCAACGGGGTAGCGGGATAGGCGAGCAGTACTTC
CASQRGSGIGEQYF
>TRBJ1-2|NA|15|TRBD1|TRBV7-8
TGTGCCAGCAGCCCAAGTGGGCTAGACAGGGGTGGCTACACCTTC
CASSPSGLDRGGYTF
>TRBJ2-3|NA|16|TRBD2|TRBV7-2
TGTGCCAGCAGCTTAACTAGCGGGAGCCGGTCAGATACGCAGTATTTT
CASSLTSGSRSDTQYF
>TRBJ1-2|NA|13|NA|TRBV6-6
TGTGCCAGCACCGACGGGTCGTATTTTGGCTACACCTTC
CASTDGSYFGYTF
>TRBJ1-1|few|15|TRBD1|TRBV2
TGTGCCAGCAGACTAAAGACAGGGGTGGTGACTGAAGCTTTCTTT
CASRLKTGVVTEAFF
>TRBJ2-5|NA|14|NA|TRBV25-1
TGTGCCAGCGGGAGGTCGAATTCTCAAGAGACCCAGTACTTC
CASGRSNSQETQYF
>TRBJ2-2|NA|13|NA|TRBV7-8
TGTGCCAGCGGGGGCTCCCACACCGGGGAGCTGTTTTTT
CASGGSHTGELFF
>TRBJ2-2|NA|15|NA|TRBV2
TGTGCCAGCAGTGGGACAGTTATGAACACCGGGGAGCTGTTTTTT
CASSGTVMNTGELFF
>TRBJ1-1|NA|14|NA|TRBV18
TGTGCCAGCTCACCATCAGGGGTGAACACTGAAGCTTTCTTT
CASSPSGVNTEAFF
>TRBJ2-5|NA|15|NA|TRBV9
TGTGCCAGCAGCGACCAAGGACACCCCGGGGAGACCCAGTACTTC
CASSDQGHPGETQYF
>TRBJ2-3|NA|17|NA|TRBV7-2
TGTGCCAGCAGGGCCCGGAACAGGATGGGGCCCACAGATACGCAGTATTTT
CASRARNRMGPTDTQYF
>TRBJ1-4|NA|15|NA|TRBV6-5
TGTGCCAGCAGTTACCTAGACGGAGTTAATGAAAAACTGTTTTTT
CASSYLDGVNEKLFF
>TRBJ2-1|NA|16|TRBD2|TRBV4-1
TGCGCCAGCAGCCAAAGACTAGCGGGGCCCTACAATGAGCAGTTCTTC
CASSQRLAGPYNEQFF
>TRBJ2-5|NA|16|NA|TRBV10-2
TGCGCCAGCCGTGTCGGGGCAGGGGATTTCCAAGAGACCCAGTACTTC
CASRVGAGDFQETQYF
>TRBJ2-1|NA|15|TRBD1|TRBV11-1
TGTGCCAGCAGCTCTGGGGGACAGCCTTACAATGAGCAGTTCTTC
CASSSGGQPYNEQFF
>TRBJ1-2|NA|12|NA|TRBV5-1
TGCGCCAGCAGCTTGGGGAGCAGTGGCTACACCTTC
CASSLGSSGYTF
>TRBJ2-3|once|16|NA|TRBV9
TGTGCCAGCAGCGTAGCGGTTAACAGGGTAACAGATACGCAGTATTTT
CASSVAVNRVTDTQYF
>TRBJ1-6|NA|13|NA|TRBV11-2
TGTGCCAGCAGCCTCCGACAGAGGTCACCCCTCCACTTT
CASSLRQRSPLHF